The TCR beta chain under discussion was sequenced for a study of T cell responses to AZD1222 COVID-19 vaccine. The repertoire was sequenced with immunoSEQ multiplex PCR; TCRdb's copy has only in-frame clones and lacks some. The sample lists about 170,000 clones; 85% to 95% were seen once. Whole-study findings and limits: Spike regions recognized by vaccine-associated CD4 TCRs spanned the protein, led by 160-218 and 743-854.

The CDR3 length is 15 residues. V gave up 6 bases and J gave up 4 bases; unmatched junction bases: 9. Germline CDR1 MNHEY, CDR2 SVGAGI. With regard to this clone: The antigen is not known.

The starting material was peripheral blood, obtained on day 0 of AZD1222 vaccination. V gene TRBV6-5 combines with J gene TRBJ2-1; 7 nucleotides match TRBD1. The receptor comes from an adult in good health. The CDR3 DNA is TGTGCCAGCAGGAAGACAGGGATCTCTTACAATGAGCAGTTCTTC. Its translation is CASRKTGISYNEQFF.